The T cell receptor beta chain described here comes from a study of cytomegalovirus exposure and HLA in healthy donors. Looking at the study overall: An analysis done earlier identified 117 million unique TCR beta sequences from around 180 million T cells. The early release's HLA-typed donors yielded some 85 million unique TCRs. Study-wide results and caveats: The analysis excluded some indistinguishable V segments, including TRBV6-2 and TRBV6-3. A highly shared variant cluster was judged a likely technical artifact.

Germline-derived CDR1 and CDR2 are SGHTA and FQGNSA. The CDR3 is 18 residues long. Trimming left V 5 bases short and J 4 bases short, with 25 bases between. Of note for this clone: The antigen remains undetermined.

This PCR relied on a set of 60 Vbeta primers and 13 Jbeta primers. The repertoire was sequenced with immunoSEQ multiplex PCR; TCRdb's copy has only in-frame clones and lacks some. The profile shows more than 60,000 clones, around four fifths of them singletons. This chain connects TRBV7-2 to TRBJ2-3, with D perhaps matching TRBD1 (7 bases). Sequencing was carried out using PBMCs. This clonotype was obtained from a male donor in good health and CMV-seropositive. CDR3 in amino acids: CASSPQGGSFLRPDTQYF. As DNA, the CDR3 is TGTGCCAGCAGCCCCCAGGGGGGCAGCTTTCTAAGGCCAGATACGCAGTATTTT.